The rows below give T cell receptor beta chains drawn from one sample of a study of cytomegalovirus exposure and HLA in healthy donors. Here immunoSEQ multiplex PCR was the method, and the copy in TCRdb shows in-frame clones only, minus some. In the table there are roughly 180,000 clones, 80% of which are singletons. Sequences were obtained from PBMCs. The receptors shown here come from a man aged 25 to 45 in good health and CMV-seropositive. Each CDR3 is given without its conserved first and last residue.

J gene: TRBJ1-1
V gene: TRBV5-1
CDR3 protein: ASARDKLNTEAF

J gene: TRBJ2-3
V gene: TRBV28
CDR3 protein: ASSLGLAGEVYGTDTQY

J gene: NA
V gene: TRBV11-3
CDR3 protein: ASSFEQGAYEQY

J gene: TRBJ2-1
V gene: TRBV27
CDR3 protein: ASSFRGGANEQF

J gene: TRBJ2-7
V gene: TRBV2
CDR3 protein: ASSEPLPRYEQY

J gene: TRBJ2-7
V gene: TRBV21-1
CDR3 protein: ASSKGQAPYEQY

J gene: TRBJ2-1
V gene: TRBV28
CDR3 protein: ASTDLGYSSYNEQF

J gene: TRBJ2-7
V gene: TRBV11-3
CDR3 protein: ASSPDSYEQY

J gene: TRBJ2-5
V gene: TRBV5-6
CDR3 protein: ASSLAASGRQETQY

J gene: TRBJ2-1
V gene: TRBV14
CDR3 protein: ASSPEIGDRTYNEQF

J gene: TRBJ2-1
V gene: TRBV13
CDR3 protein: ASSLGGPASGSLF

J gene: TRBJ2-1
V gene: TRBV6-1
CDR3 protein: ASKRSETAYNEQF

J gene: TRBJ2-7
V gene: TRBV4-1
CDR3 protein: ASSQDGGTGLSYEQY

J gene: TRBJ2-3
V gene: TRBV4-3
CDR3 protein: ASSQDQGSGYTQY

J gene: TRBJ1-6
V gene: TRBV10-3
CDR3 protein: AISESGGAHNSPLH

J gene: TRBJ2-7
V gene: TRBV6-1
CDR3 protein: ASSLAGLPYEQY

J gene: TRBJ1-1
V gene: TRBV5-1
CDR3 protein: ASSVRQGMTEAF

J gene: TRBJ1-3
V gene: TRBV19
CDR3 protein: ASSSKTGAGSGNTIY